The sample holds a few counts of the clone carrying this T cell receptor beta chain. Its antigen is unknown. This sample was included in a study of T cells after yellow fever vaccination. TCRdb ran MiXCR on the 5' RACE reads and lists one entry per CDR3 protein. Of 500,000 to 650,000 distinct CDR3 sequences in the sample, over 9% were seen once. Study results and limitations: A minor fraction of clonotypes spanned both CD4 and CD8 compartments.

This CDR3 spans 15 amino acids. Germline V gene data show CDR1 as SGHNT and CDR2 as YYREEE (reference sequence). V was trimmed by 2 bases and J by 8 bases, leaving 17 bases between them. This clonotype was sampled from a man younger than 45 who received the YFV17D yellow fever vaccine. Sequences were derived from PBMCs, sampled on the day of the yellow fever booster vaccination. The rearrangement uses TRBV5-4 and TRBJ2-1; weak D call: TRBD1 (6 bases). The CDR3 bases are TGTGCCAGCAGCTTAGCGGACAGCTATATCGATGAGCAGTTCTTC. Translation gives CASSLADSYIDEQFF.